This T cell receptor beta chain is from a study of T-cell reconstitution after alpha-beta-depleted transplantation in children. Unique molecular identifiers were incorporated during preparation of the TCRbeta library. MiXCR, applied by TCRdb to the PCR reads, yields one record per CDR3 protein. This table has 500,000 to 750,000 distinct CDR3 sequences, 10% to 15% appearing once. The CDR3 has 15 residues. With 5 bases clipped from V and 2 bases from J, the junction kept 3 bases outside the gene matches. Sequenced here: PBMCs, mostly from graft donor cells, sampled 360 days after TCRalphabeta/CD19-depleted stem cell transplant. This receptor was taken from a male patient younger than 18 who had a stem cell transplant for acute myeloid leukemia, so the T cells may come from the graft donor. This sequence joins TRBV12-3 or TRBV12-4 and TRBJ2-7; the match to TRBD2 covers 13 bases. The CDR3 loop is CASSGTSGTPYEQYF. CDR3 bases: TGTGCCAGCAGTGGGACTAGCGGGACCCCCTACGAGCAGTACTTC.